Listed below are T cell receptor beta chains from one sample, sequenced in a study of technical replicates of blood from a few donors. Assay used: immunoSEQ multiplex PCR; TCRdb lists only in-frame clones, some missing. Of roughly 50,000 clones listed, around 93% are singletons. The sample taken for sequencing was PBMCs. These receptors were taken from a human donor in good health. Some clones in this sample may be carry-over from other donors' samples. Both conserved end residues are part of each CDR3. A D gene is named only where the DNA matches it firmly. Not all rows give a size; the values are once, few, many and, for expanded clones, a class.

clone_size d_call j_call v_call cdr3_nt cdr3_aa
once TRBD2 TRBJ2-1 TRBV9 TGTGCCAGCAGCGTAGATGGGACTAGCGGGGAGGAGCAGTTCTTC CASSVDGTSGEEQFF
- TRBD1 TRBJ1-2 TRBV9 TGTGCCAGCAATCAGGGGGCCCGAGATGGCTACACCTTC CASNQGARDGYTF
- - TRBJ1-1 TRBV14 TGTGCCAGCAGCCTATCAGTGAACACTGAAGCTTTCTTT CASSLSVNTEAFF
- TRBD1 TRBJ1-2 TRBV27 TGTGCCAGCAGTTTAATCAGGGGGCGCGGCTACACCTTC CASSLIRGRGYTF
- TRBD1 TRBJ2-7 TRBV18 TGTGCCAGCTCGCTCACGACAGGGAACTACGAGCAGTACTTC CASSLTTGNYEQYF
- TRBD2 TRBJ2-1 TRBV4-1 TGCGCCAGCAGCCATCCCGGGTCGGGGGGAGGGAATGAGCAGTTCTTC CASSHPGSGGGNEQFF
once TRBD2 TRBJ2-7 TRBV27 TGTGCCAGCAGTTGGGGCGGGAGGACCTCCTACGAGCAGTACTTC CASSWGGRTSYEQYF
- - TRBJ1-2 TRBV7-2 TGTGCCAGCAGCCCCAGTGAGGGCGGCGGCTACACCTTC CASSPSEGGGYTF
- TRBD2 TRBJ2-3 TRBV12-5 TGTGCTAGTGGTCAGCGGGGGGAAGATACGCAGTATTTT CASGQRGEDTQYF
- - TRBJ1-1 TRBV9 TGTGCCAGCACCCCGACGGGGATGAACACTGAAGCTTTCTTT CASTPTGMNTEAFF
- - TRBJ2-1 TRBV5-1 TGCGCCAGCAGCACGGAGGACAGTATCCAGTTCTTC CASSTEDSIQFF
- TRBD1 TRBJ2-1 TRBV11-2 TGTGCCAGCAGCCTTGGACAGGCCTACAATGAGCAGTTCTTC CASSLGQAYNEQFF
- TRBD1 TRBJ1-2 TRBV5-4 TGTGCCAGCAGCTTAGACGCTGGACAGGGAGATGGCTACACCTTC CASSLDAGQGDGYTF
- - TRBJ1-1 TRBV10-3 TGTGCCATCAGTGATCGACAGAACACTGAAGCTTTCTTT CAISDRQNTEAFF
- TRBD1 TRBJ1-2 TRBV6-1 TGTGCCAGCAGCGACAGGGATGGCTACACCTTC CASSDRDGYTF
- TRBD2 TRBJ2-3 TRBV6-4 TGTGCCAGCAGTGACCCCTCGTCCGCGGGAGGGCCGGATACGCAGTATTTT CASSDPSSAGGPDTQYF
- - TRBJ1-2 TRBV2 TGTGCCAGCAGCCCTGCGGCGGCCGGGGGAAACTATGGCTACACCTTC CASSPAAAGGNYGYTF
- TRBD2 TRBJ2-1 TRBV9 TGTGCCAGCAGCGTGTCCGGGACTAGCGGTTTGTGGAATGAGCAGTTCTTC CASSVSGTSGLWNEQFF
once TRBD2 TRBJ2-7 TRBV5-1 TGCGCCAGCAGTCCCCGTCTCGGGGGGAACTACGAGCAGTACTTC CASSPRLGGNYEQYF
once TRBD2 TRBJ2-7 TRBV6-6 TGTGCCAGCAGTTACTCATCGGGAGGGCCAGTCGAGCAGTACTTC CASSYSSGGPVEQYF
- - TRBJ2-7 TRBV11-2 TGTGCCAGCAGCCCCAACTCCTATACAGGGTCCGAGCAGTACTTC CASSPNSYTGSEQYF
- - TRBJ1-2 TRBV29-1 TGCAGCGTTGAAAAAGGACTACGGCATGGCTACACCTTC CSVEKGLRHGYTF
- TRBD2 TRBJ2-2 TRBV5-1 TGCGCCAGCAGCCTCCAGACTAGCGGGGGAGGTGGCGGGGAGCTGTTTTTT CASSLQTSGGGGGELFF
- - TRBJ2-5 TRBV2 TGTGCCAGCAGTGATCCCCAGTTAGAGACCCAGTACTTC CASSDPQLETQYF
- TRBD2 TRBJ2-3 TRBV5-4 TGTGCCAGCAGCTTAGGGACTAGCGGGAGTGGAGATACGCAGTATTTT CASSLGTSGSGDTQYF
- - TRBJ2-7 TRBV18 TGTGCCAGCTCACAACCCGGGACAGCGGGCGAGCAGTACTTC CASSQPGTAGEQYF
- TRBD1 TRBJ2-5 TRBV5-6 TGTGCCAGCAGCTTTACGACAGGGGGCATCCAAGAGACCCAGTACTTC CASSFTTGGIQETQYF
- - TRBJ1-5 TRBV19 TGTGCCAGTAGTATTCTATCGGGGGGCAAGCAGCCCCAGCATTTT CASSILSGGKQPQHF
- - TRBJ2-3 TRBV6-6 TGTGCCAGCAAATTAGGGAGCGTGACAGATACGCAGTATTTT CASKLGSVTDTQYF
once - TRBJ1-2 TRBV6-1 TGTGCCAGCAGTGAAAACGTGGGACACCGTCCCTATGGCTACACCTTC CASSENVGHRPYGYTF
once - TRBJ1-5 TRBV4-3 TGCGCCAGCAGCCAGAACTATGGGCAGCCCCAGCATTTT CASSQNYGQPQHF
- TRBD2 TRBJ2-3 TRBV7-7 TGTGCCAGCAGCTCGACCGATAGCGGGACAGATACGCAGTATTTT CASSSTDSGTDTQYF
- TRBD2 TRBJ2-7 TRBV30 TGTGCCTGGTCGAAAAGCGGGAGCGGCGAGCAGTACTTC CAWSKSGSGEQYF
once - TRBJ2-1 TRBV30 TGTGCCTGGAGTAGGGGCCTGAGCTCCTACAATGAGCAGTTCTTC CAWSRGLSSYNEQFF
- - TRBJ2-3 TRBV5-4 TGTGCCAGCAGCTCCAAGGCACTAGTGCCCACAGATACGCAGTATTTT CASSSKALVPTDTQYF
- TRBD1 TRBJ1-2 TRBV28 TGTGCCAGCAGTTCCGGACAGGGAAATTTCGGAGGCTACACCTTC CASSSGQGNFGGYTF